This TCR beta chain was identified during a study of naive CD8 T cells in extremely preterm neonates. Germline lookup yields CDR1 SGHDT and CDR2 YYEEEE. V trimming: 4 bases; J trimming: 4 bases; junction bases outside the gene matches: 12. This CDR3 has 16 residues. General study results and limits: Term neonates around 0.39%, young children about 0.027%, adults 0.01%; preterm neonates shared 2.5% to 3%.

About this clone itself: Its antigen is not identified.

Repertoires were generated with immunoSEQ multiplex PCR, while TCRdb's copy carries only in-frame clones and drops some. The sample carries thousands of clones, about 97% recorded once. This chain joins TRBV5-6 and TRBJ1-2, with 8 bases fitting TRBD1. The receptor's source is a human donor in good health. Specimen: naive CD8+ T cells from blood. The CDR3 sequence: CASSLFVGQGTYGYTF. The CDR3 DNA reads TGTGCCAGCAGCCTATTCGTTGGACAGGGAACCTATGGCTACACCTTC.